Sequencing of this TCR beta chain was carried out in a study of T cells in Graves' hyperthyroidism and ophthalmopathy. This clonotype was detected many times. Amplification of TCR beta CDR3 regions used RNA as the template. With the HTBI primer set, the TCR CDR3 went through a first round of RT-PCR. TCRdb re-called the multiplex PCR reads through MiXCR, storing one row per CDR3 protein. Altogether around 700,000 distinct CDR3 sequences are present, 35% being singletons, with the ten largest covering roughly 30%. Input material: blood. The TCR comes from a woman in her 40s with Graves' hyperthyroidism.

The CDR3 DNA is TGTGCCAGCAAGCCAGGGGATTCACCCCTCCACTTT. It is translated as CASKPGDSPLHF. The chain uses TRBV6-5 and TRBJ1-6; D perhaps matches TRBD1 (6 bases). The CDR3 spans 12 residues. Trimming took off 7 bases at V and 8 bases at J, with 9 bases between the two ends. Germline loops: CDR1 MNHEY, CDR2 SVGAGI.